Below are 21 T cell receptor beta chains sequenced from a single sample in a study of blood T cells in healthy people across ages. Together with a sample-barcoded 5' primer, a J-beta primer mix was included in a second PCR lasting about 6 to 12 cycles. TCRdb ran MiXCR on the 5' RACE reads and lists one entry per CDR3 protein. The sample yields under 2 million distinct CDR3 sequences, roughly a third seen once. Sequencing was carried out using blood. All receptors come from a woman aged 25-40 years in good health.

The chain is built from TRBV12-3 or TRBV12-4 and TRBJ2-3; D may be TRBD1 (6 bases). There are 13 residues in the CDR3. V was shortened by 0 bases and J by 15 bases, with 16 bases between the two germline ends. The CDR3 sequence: CASSLAGADMEYF. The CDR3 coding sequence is TGTGCCAGCAGTTTAGCGGGGGCAGATATGGAATATTTT.

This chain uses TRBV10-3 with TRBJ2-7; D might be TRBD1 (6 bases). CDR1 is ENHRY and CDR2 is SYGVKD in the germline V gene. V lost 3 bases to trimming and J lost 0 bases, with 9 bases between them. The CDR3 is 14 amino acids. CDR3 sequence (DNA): TGTGCCATCAGTGAAAGGACAGTCTCCTACGAGCAGTACTTC. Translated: CAISERTVSYEQYF.

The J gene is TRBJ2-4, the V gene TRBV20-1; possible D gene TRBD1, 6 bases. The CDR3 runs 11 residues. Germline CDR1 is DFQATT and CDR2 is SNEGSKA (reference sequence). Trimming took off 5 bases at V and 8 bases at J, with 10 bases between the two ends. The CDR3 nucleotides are TGCAGTGCTGTACAGGGAGACATTCAGTACTTC. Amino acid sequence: CSAVQGDIQYF.

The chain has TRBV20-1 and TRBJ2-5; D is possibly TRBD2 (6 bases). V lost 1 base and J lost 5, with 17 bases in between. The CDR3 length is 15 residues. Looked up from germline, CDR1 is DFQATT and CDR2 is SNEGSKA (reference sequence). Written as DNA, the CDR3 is TGCAGTGCTAGAGGGACGGCGGGGCGGTCGGAGACCCAGTACTTC. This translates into CSARGTAGRSETQYF.

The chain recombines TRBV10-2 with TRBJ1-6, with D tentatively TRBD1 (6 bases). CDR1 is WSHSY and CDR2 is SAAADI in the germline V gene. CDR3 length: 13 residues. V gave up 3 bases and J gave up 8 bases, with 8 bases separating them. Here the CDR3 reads CASSEQGDSPLHF. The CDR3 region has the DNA TGCGCCAGCAGTGAACAGGGCGATTCACCCCTCCACTTT.

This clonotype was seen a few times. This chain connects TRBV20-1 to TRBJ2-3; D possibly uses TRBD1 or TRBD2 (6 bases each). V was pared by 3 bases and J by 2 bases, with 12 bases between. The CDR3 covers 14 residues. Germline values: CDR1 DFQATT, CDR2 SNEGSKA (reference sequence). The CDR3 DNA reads TGCAGTGCTAGGGGGGGCCGATACACAGATACGCAGTATTTT. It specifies CSARGGRYTDTQYF.

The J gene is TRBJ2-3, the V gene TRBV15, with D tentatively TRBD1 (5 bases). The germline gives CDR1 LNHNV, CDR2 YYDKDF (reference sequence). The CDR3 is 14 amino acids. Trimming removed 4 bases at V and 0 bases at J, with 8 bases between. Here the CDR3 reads CATSKTASTDTQYF. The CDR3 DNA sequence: TGTGCCACCAGCAAGACAGCGAGCACAGATACGCAGTATTTT.

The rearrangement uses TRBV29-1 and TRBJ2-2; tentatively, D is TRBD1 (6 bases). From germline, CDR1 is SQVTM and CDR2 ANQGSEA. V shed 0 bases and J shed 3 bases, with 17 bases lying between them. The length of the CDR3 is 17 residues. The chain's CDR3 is CSVEDRSPGQYTGELFF. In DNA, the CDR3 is TGCAGCGTTGAAGATCGGTCTCCCGGACAGTACACCGGGGAGCTGTTTTTT.

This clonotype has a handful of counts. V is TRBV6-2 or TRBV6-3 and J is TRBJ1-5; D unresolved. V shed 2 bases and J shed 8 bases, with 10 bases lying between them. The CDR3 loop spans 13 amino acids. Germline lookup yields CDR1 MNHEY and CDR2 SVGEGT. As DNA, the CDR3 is TGTGCCAGCAGTTACCTCCTAATTGAGCCCCAGCATTTT. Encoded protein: CASSYLLIEPQHF.

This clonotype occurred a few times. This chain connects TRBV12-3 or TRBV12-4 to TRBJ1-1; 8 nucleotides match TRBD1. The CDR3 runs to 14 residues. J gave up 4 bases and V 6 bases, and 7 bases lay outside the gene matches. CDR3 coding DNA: TGTGCCAGCAGCAATGGACAGGGAAGCACTGAAGCTTTCTTT. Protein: CASSNGQGSTEAFF.

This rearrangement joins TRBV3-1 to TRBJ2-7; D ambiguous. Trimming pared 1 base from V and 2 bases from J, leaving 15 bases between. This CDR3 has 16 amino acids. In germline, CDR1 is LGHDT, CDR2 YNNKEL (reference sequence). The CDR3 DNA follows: TGTGCCAGCAGCCAAGGGGCGCGGCAGAAGACCTACGAGCAGTACTTC. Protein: CASSQGARQKTYEQYF.

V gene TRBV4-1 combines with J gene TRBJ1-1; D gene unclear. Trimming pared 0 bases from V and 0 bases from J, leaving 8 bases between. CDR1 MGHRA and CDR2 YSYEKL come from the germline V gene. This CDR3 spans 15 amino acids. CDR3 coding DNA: TGCGCCAGCAGCCAAGAATGGGTGGTGAACACTGAAGCTTTCTTT. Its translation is CASSQEWVVNTEAFF.

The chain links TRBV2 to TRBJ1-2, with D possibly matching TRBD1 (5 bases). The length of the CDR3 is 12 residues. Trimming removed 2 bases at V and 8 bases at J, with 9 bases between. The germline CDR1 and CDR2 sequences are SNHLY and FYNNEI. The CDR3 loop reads CASSESGDGYTF. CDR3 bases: TGTGCCAGCAGTGAATCCGGGGACGGCTACACCTTC.

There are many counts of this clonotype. CDR3 sequence (DNA): TGTGCCAGCAGCTTGGATGGGACTAGCGGGGGTGGGGAGCAGTTCTTC. Encoded protein: CASSLDGTSGGGEQFF. This rearrangement joins TRBV7-3 to TRBJ2-1; TRBD2 agrees at 14 bases. Losses at the gene ends were 3 bases for V and 10 bases for J; bases not matched to a gene: 8. CDR1 and CDR2 from the germline V gene are SGHTA and FQGTGA. The CDR3 covers 16 residues.

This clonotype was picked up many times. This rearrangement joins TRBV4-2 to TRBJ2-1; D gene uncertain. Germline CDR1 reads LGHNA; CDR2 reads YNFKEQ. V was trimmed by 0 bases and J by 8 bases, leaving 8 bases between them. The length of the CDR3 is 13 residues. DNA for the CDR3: TGTGCCAGCAGCCAAGATCCCCTGGATGAGCAGTTCTTC. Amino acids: CASSQDPLDEQFF.

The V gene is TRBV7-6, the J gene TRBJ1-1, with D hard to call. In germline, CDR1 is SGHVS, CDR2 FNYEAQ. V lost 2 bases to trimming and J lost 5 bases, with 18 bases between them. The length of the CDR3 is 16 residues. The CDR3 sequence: CASSLNSGNGRTEAFF. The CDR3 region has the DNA TGTGCCAGCAGCTTAAACAGCGGGAACGGAAGGACTGAAGCTTTCTTT. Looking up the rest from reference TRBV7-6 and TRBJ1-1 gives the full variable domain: GAGVSQSPRYKVTKRGQDVALRCDPISGHVSLYWYRQALGQGPEFLTYFNYEAQQDKSGLPNDRFSAERPEGSISTLTIQRTEQRDSAMYRCASSLNSGNGRTEAFFGQGTRLTVV.

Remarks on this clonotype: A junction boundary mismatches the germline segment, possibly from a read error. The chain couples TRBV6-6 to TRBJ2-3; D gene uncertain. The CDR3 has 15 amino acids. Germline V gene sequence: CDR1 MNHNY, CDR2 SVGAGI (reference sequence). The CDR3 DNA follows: TGTGCCAGCAGTTACATCGAAAGGAGCACAGATAGGCAGTATTTT. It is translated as CASSYIERSTDRQYF.

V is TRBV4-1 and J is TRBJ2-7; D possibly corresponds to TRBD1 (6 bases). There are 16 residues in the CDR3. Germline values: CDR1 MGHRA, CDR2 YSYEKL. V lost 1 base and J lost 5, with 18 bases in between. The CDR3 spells CASSQGFRGSGNEQYF. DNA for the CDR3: TGCGCCAGCAGCCAAGGATTTAGGGGGAGTGGGAACGAGCAGTACTTC.

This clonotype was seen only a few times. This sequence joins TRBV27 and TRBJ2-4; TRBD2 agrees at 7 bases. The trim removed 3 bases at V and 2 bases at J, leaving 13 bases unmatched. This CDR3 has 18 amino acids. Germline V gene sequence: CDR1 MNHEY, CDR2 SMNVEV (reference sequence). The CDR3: CASSLMWAGDGTKNIQYF. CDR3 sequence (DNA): TGTGCCAGCAGTTTGATGTGGGCGGGAGATGGGACCAAAAACATTCAGTACTTC.

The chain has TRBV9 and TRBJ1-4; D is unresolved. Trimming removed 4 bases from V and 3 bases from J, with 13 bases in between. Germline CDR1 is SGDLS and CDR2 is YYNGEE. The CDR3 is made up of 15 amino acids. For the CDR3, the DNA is TGTGCCAGCAGCACCCGAGGAGGACCTAATGAAAAACTGTTTTTT. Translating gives CASSTRGGPNEKLFF.

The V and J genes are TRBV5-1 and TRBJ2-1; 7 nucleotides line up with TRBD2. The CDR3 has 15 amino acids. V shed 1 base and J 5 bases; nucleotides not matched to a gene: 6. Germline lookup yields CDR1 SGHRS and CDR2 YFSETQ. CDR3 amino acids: CASSLLSSGDNEQFF. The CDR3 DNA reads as TGCGCCAGCAGCTTGTTGTCTAGCGGAGACAATGAGCAGTTCTTC.